This T cell receptor beta chain is from a study of cytomegalovirus exposure and HLA in healthy donors. The CDR3 contains 14 residues. Trimming pared 4 bases from V and 4 bases from J, leaving 11 bases between. From germline, CDR1 is SGHVS and CDR2 FQNEAQ. TCRdb's table, derived via immunoSEQ multiplex PCR, lists solely in-frame clones and lacks some. The table includes roughly 260,000 clones, 85% to 90% detected once. The V call is TRBV7-8, the J call TRBJ1-5; a possible D gene is TRBD1 (6 bases). Sequences were obtained from PBMCs. The origin of this receptor is a man younger than 30 in good health and CMV-seronegative. The CDR3 spells CASSSTGTNQPQHF. CDR3 DNA sequence: TGTGCCAGCAGCTCGACAGGAACAAATCAGCCCCAGCATTTT.